This T cell receptor beta chain was identified in a study of blood T cell repertoires in COVID-19. The wider study: Spain, Italy and the United States supplied samples that represented acute and convalescent COVID-19. T cells, B-cell-depleted T cells, or PBMCs supplied cDNA or gDNA.

As originally analysed: It was from reference gene primer amplification that nucleated cell counts were estimated. Libraries were prepared by immunoSEQ multiplex PCR; TCRdb keeps only in-frame clonotypes and omits some of them. That table furnishes V, J and clone size, whereas the DNA furnished D and trimming. This table has 210,000 or so clones, roughly 80% appearing once. The CDR3 contains 14 residues. V lost 3 bases, J lost 7 bases, and 8 bases stayed unmatched. Per the germline V gene, CDR1 is SGDLS and CDR2 is YYNGEE. Sequenced: peripheral blood. The V and J genes are TRBV9 and TRBJ1-1; TRBD1 matches 8 bases. The source is an elderly woman with acute or convalescent COVID-19. The chain's CDR3 is CASSESGDRREAFF. In nucleotides, the CDR3 is TGTGCCAGCAGCGAAAGCGGGGACAGGCGTGAAGCTTTCTTT. Combining the CDR3 with reference TRBV9 and TRBJ1-1 gives the whole variable domain DSGVTQTPKHLITATGQRVTLRCSPRSGDLSVYWYQQSLDQGLQFLIQYYNGEERAKGNILERFSAQQFPDLHSELNLSSLELGDSALYFCASSESGDRREAFFGQGTRLTVV.